These T cell receptor beta chains were read from a single sample in a study of blood T cell repertoires in COVID-19. The data were produced by immunoSEQ multiplex PCR, yet TCRdb's version contains in-frame clones alone and is incomplete. The data hold under 150,000 clones, with about 80% observed a single time. Specimen: peripheral blood. The receptors originated from a woman aged 55-70 years with acute or convalescent COVID-19. Each CDR3 is given with its conserved first and last residue. The D gene is left open where the match is weak. Some rows mark clone size as missing; the rest say once, few, many or name a class of expanded clone.

D gene,clone size,V gene,J gene,CDR3 DNA,CDR3 protein
TRBD1,.,TRBV7-8,TRBJ1-4,TGTGCCAGCAGCTTAGACAGGGGTACTAATGAAAAACTGTTTTTT,CASSLDRGTNEKLFF
.,.,TRBV24-1,TRBJ2-3,TGTGCCACCAGTGGTCTCACAGATACGCAGTATTTT,CATSGLTDTQYF
TRBD2,.,TRBV30,TRBJ2-7,TGTGCCTGGAGGACTAGCGGGAGATACGAGCAGTACTTC,CAWRTSGRYEQYF
TRBD2,.,TRBV18,TRBJ2-7,TGTGCCAGCTCCGGGGCGACTAGCGGGAGATACGAGCAGTACTTC,CASSGATSGRYEQYF
TRBD1,.,TRBV19,TRBJ1-2,TGTGCCAGTAGTATGGACAGGATTGGCTACACCTTC,CASSMDRIGYTF
TRBD1,.,TRBV28,TRBJ1-2,TGTGCCAGCAGTTGGGTCGACAGGGCGGGAGGCTACACCTTC,CASSWVDRAGGYTF
.,.,TRBV3-1/TRBV3-2,TRBJ1-2,TGTGCCAGCAGTCGGGGACAAATCTATGGCTACACCTTC,CASSRGQIYGYTF
TRBD1,.,TRBV30,TRBJ1-4,TGTGCCGCGAACGGCGGACAGGGGGATGAAAAACTGTTTTTT,CAANGGQGDEKLFF
TRBD1,.,TRBV10-1,TRBJ1-1,TGCGCCAGCAGTGAGCGGGCAGGGGGCTTATCTGAAGCTTTCTTT,CASSERAGGLSEAFF
.,.,TRBV7-9,TRBJ2-3,TGTGCCAGCAGCTACGGGACAAACGCAGATACGCAGTATTTT,CASSYGTNADTQYF
.,.,TRBV19,TRBJ2-1,TGTGCCAGTAGTATAGGGGGCGCCTACAATGAGCAGTTCTTC,CASSIGGAYNEQFF
.,.,TRBV5-1,TRBJ2-1,TGCGCCAGCGCCGCAGGGGTATACAATGAGCAGTTCTTC,CASAAGVYNEQFF
.,.,TRBV7-2,TRBJ2-5,TGTGCCAGCAGCTCGGGAGAGACCCAGTACTTC,CASSSGETQYF
.,.,TRBV6-5,TRBJ1-1,TGTGCCAGCAGTTACTCGAGACCAGGGTGGACTGAAGCTTTCTTT,CASSYSRPGWTEAFF
TRBD2,few,TRBV28,TRBJ2-3,TGTGCCAGCAGTAGCGGGGGCTTCACAGATACGCAGTATTTT,CASSSGGFTDTQYF
.,.,TRBV5-1,TRBJ1-5,TGCGCCAGCAGCTTGGGTGGCGGGGATAGGAATCAGCCCCAGCATTTT,CASSLGGGDRNQPQHF
.,.,TRBV11-3,TRBJ2-2,TGTGCCAGCAGCTTAGTCTCAGGGTCTGTCGGGGAGCTGTTTTTT,CASSLVSGSVGELFF
.,.,TRBV9,TRBJ2-5,TGTGCCAGCAGCGTAGCGTTGGGTGAAGGAGAAGAGACCCAGTACTTC,CASSVALGEGEETQYF
.,.,TRBV5-1,TRBJ2-2,TGCGCCAGCAGCTTGGAGGTGGGGAGGAACACCGGGGAGCTGTTTTTT,CASSLEVGRNTGELFF
TRBD1,.,TRBV19,TRBJ1-3,TGTGCCAGCCGACAGGGTCCCAATGGAAACACCATATATTTT,CASRQGPNGNTIYF
TRBD2,.,TRBV24-1,TRBJ2-3,TGTGCCACCAGTGACTCCACACTAGAATCTAGCGGGAGTCTGGGAGATACGCAGTATTTT,CATSDSTLESSGSLGDTQYF
TRBD1,once,TRBV28,TRBJ1-5,TGTGCCAGCAGTTTATCTCCCAACAGGGGGCCCAATCAGCCCCAGCATTTT,CASSLSPNRGPNQPQHF
TRBD2,.,TRBV19,TRBJ2-5,TGTGCCAGTAGTATGGTTAGCGGGAGCTACGAGACCCAGTACTTC,CASSMVSGSYETQYF
.,.,TRBV3-1/TRBV3-2,TRBJ2-5,TGTGCCAGCACAGGACTAGAGACCCAGTACTTC,CASTGLETQYF
.,.,TRBV7-9,TRBJ1-6,TGTGCCAGCAGCGCGGGGAGTTCGGCAGTTTCACCCCTCCACTTT,CASSAGSSAVSPLHF
.,once,TRBV20-1,TRBJ1-3,TGCAGTGCTAGTTCCGGAAAGGGGTGGTTAAACACCATATATTTT,CSASSGKGWLNTIYF
TRBD1,.,TRBV28,TRBJ1-2,TGTGCCAGCAGCCTAGGACAGGGGATAGGTAACTATGGCTACACCTTC,CASSLGQGIGNYGYTF
.,.,TRBV27,TRBJ2-5,TGTGCCAGCAGTTTAGGGGGGTGGGGCAGGGTGGGGTACCAAGAGACCCAGTACTTC,CASSLGGWGRVGYQETQYF
.,.,TRBV6-4,TRBJ1-5,TGTGCCAGCAGTCAGGGGTTTGCCCAGCCCCAGCATTTT,CASSQGFAQPQHF
.,.,TRBV9,TRBJ2-7,TGTGCCAGCAGCGTAGGACAGGGACTCACGAGGCAGTACTTC,CASSVGQGLTRQYF